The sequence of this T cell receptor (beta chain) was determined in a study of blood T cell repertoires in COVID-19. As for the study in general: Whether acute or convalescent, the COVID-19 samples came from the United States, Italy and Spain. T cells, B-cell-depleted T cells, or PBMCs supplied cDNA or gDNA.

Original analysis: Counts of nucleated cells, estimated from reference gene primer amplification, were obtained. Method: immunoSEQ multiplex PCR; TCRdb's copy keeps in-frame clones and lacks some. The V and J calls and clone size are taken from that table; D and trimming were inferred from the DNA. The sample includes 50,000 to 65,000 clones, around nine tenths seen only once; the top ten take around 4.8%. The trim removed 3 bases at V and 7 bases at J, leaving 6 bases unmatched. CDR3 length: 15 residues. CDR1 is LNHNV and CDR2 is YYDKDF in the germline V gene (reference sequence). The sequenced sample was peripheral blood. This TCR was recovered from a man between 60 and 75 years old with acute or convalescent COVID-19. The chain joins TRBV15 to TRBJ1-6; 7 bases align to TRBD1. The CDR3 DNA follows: TGTGCCACCAGCAGCCCAGGGGGGAAGAATTCACCCCTCCACTTT. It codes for CATSSPGGKNSPLHF.